Sequencing of this T cell receptor (beta chain) was carried out in a study of T cell repertoires in cytomegalovirus infection. For the study at large: An indication of both CMV infection and matching HLA type came from public TCR beta signatures. Study findings and constraints: HLA-C-restricted TCR beta clonotypes specific for CMV led the ex vivo response.

This clonotype was detected only a few times. As yet, its antigen is unknown. The germline gives CDR1 MNHEY, CDR2 SMNVEV (reference sequence). The CDR3 loop spans 15 amino acids. V was pared by 6 bases and J by 4 bases, with 8 bases of the junction left unmatched. TCRdb recomputed calls from the reads with MiXCR, one row per CDR3 protein. The sample lists about 770,000 distinct CDR3 sequences, almost 30% seen once, with 10% to 15% in the top ten. The TCR comes from a human donor in good health (CMV status not recorded). Some clones in this sample may be carry-over from other donors' samples. Sequenced material: cultured CD8+ T cells from PBMCs, taken from culture after CMV antigen stimulation. This rearrangement joins TRBV27 to TRBJ2-2, with 7 bases matching TRBD1. The CDR3 bases are TGTGCCAGCAGCCTAACAGGGGCCGCCACCGGGGAGCTGTTTTTT. It codes for CASSLTGAATGELFF.